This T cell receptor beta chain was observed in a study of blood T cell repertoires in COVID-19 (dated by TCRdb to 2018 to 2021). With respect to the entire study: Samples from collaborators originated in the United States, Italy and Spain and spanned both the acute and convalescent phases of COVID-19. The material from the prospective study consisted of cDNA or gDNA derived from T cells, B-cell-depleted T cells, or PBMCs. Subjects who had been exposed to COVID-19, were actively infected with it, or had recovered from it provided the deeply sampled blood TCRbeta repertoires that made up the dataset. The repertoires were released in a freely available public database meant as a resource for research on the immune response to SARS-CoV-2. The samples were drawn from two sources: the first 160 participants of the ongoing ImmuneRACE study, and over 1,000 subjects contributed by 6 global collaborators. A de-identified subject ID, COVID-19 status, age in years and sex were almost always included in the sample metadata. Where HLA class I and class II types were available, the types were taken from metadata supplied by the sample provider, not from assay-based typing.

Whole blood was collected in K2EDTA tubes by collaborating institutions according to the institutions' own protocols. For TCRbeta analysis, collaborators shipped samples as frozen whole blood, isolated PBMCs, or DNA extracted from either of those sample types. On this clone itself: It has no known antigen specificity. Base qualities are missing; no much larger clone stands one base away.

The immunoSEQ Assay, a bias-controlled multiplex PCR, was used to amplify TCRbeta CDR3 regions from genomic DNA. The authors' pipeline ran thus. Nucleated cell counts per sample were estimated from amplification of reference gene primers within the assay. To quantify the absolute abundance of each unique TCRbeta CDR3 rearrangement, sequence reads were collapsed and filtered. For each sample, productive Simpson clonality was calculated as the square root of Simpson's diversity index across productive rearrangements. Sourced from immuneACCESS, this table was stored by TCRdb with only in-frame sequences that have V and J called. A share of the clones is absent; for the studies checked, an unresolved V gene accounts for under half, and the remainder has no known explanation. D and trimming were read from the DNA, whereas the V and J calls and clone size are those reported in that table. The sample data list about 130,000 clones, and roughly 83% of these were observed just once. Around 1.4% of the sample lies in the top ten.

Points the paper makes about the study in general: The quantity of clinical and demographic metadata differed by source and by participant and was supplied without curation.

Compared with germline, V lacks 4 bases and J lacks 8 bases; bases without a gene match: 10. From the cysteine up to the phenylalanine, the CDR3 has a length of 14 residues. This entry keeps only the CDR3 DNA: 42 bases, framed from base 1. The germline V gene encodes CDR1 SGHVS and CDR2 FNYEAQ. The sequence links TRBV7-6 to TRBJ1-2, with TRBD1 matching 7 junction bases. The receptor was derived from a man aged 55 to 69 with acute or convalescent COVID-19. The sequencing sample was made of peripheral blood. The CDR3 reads CASSSTGLEDGYTF. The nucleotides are TGTGCCAGCAGCTCGACAGGGCTCGAAGACGGCTACACCTTC.